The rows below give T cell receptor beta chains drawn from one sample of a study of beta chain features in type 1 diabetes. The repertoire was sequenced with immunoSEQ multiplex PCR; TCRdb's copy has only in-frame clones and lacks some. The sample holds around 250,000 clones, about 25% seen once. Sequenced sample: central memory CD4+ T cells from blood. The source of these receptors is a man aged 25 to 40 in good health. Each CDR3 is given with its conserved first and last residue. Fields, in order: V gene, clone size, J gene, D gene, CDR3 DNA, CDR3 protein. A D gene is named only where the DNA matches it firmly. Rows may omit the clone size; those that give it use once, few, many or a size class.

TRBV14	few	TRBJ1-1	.	TGTGCCAGCAGCCGTCCCGGGACTTTGAACACTGAAGCTTTCTTT	CASSRPGTLNTEAFF
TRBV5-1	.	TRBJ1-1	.	TGCGCCAGCAGCTTGGGGCTGAACACTGAAGCTTTCTTT	CASSLGLNTEAFF
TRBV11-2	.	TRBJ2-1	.	TGTGCCAGCAGCTTAGAAGTGAGTGGCTATGAGCAGTTCTTC	CASSLEVSGYEQFF
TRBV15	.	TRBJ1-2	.	TGTGCCACCAGCAGACTAGTCCCGTCGTACGGCTACACCTTC	CATSRLVPSYGYTF
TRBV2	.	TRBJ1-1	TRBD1	TGTGCCACCCGGACAGGGGTGAACACTGAAGCTTTCTTT	CATRTGVNTEAFF
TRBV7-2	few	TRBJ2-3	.	TGTGCCAGCAGCCCCAGAGGCACCGTAACCGCGGAGACGCAGTATTTT	CASSPRGTVTAETQYF
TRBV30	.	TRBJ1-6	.	TGTGCCTGGAGTGCCGGGACCTGGCTTTCACCCCTCCACTTT	CAWSAGTWLSPLHF
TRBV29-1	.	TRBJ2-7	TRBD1	TGCAGCGTTGAATCTAGGGACAGTCGGAAGGGCGAGCAGTACTTC	CSVESRDSRKGEQYF
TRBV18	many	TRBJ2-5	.	TGTGCCAGCTCACGGGACCAAGAGACCCAGTACTTC	CASSRDQETQYF
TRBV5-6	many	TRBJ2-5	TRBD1	TGTGCCAGCAGCTTTAGGACAGGGAGGAGTACCTTCCAAGAGACCCAGTACTTC	CASSFRTGRSTFQETQYF